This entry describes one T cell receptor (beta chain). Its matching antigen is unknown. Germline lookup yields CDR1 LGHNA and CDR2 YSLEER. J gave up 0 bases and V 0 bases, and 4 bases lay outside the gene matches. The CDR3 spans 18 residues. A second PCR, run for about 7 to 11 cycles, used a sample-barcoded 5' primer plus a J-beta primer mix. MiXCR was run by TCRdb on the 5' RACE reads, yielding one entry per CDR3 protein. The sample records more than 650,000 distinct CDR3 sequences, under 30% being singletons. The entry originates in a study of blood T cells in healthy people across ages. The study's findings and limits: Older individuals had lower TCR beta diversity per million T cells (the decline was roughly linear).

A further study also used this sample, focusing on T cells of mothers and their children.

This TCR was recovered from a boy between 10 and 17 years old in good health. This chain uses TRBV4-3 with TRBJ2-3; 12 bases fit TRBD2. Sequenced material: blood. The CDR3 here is CASSQDRGTSGSTDTQYF. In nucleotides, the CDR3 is TGCGCCAGCAGCCAAGACCGAGGGACTAGCGGGAGCACAGATACGCAGTATTTT.